The TCR beta chain under discussion was sequenced for a study of type 1 regulatory T cells. Overall study: An in vitro protocol generated T-allo10, a Tr1-enriched, alloantigen-specific CD4 T cell product.

Germline CDR1 DFQATT, CDR2 SNEGSKA (reference sequence). Deletions cut 0 bases from V and 2 bases from J, with 14 bases between. The CDR3 extends over 16 amino acids. TCRdb itself ran the reads through MiXCR, one entry per CDR3 protein. This sample has approximately 97,000 distinct CDR3 sequences; less than 40% occur once, and the top ten carry 2% to 2.5%. This clonotype has a handful of counts. V usage is TRBV20-1 and J usage is TRBJ2-1, with D possibly called TRBD1 or TRBD2 (5 bases each). The source is a human donor in good health. The sequenced sample consisted of CD4+ T cells, either the whole sample or a sorted fraction (not recorded which). The DNA for the CDR3 is TGCAGTGCTAGAGATCCCGGGACGCAGCCCTACAATGAGCAGTTCTTC. Residues: CSARDPGTQPYNEQFF.